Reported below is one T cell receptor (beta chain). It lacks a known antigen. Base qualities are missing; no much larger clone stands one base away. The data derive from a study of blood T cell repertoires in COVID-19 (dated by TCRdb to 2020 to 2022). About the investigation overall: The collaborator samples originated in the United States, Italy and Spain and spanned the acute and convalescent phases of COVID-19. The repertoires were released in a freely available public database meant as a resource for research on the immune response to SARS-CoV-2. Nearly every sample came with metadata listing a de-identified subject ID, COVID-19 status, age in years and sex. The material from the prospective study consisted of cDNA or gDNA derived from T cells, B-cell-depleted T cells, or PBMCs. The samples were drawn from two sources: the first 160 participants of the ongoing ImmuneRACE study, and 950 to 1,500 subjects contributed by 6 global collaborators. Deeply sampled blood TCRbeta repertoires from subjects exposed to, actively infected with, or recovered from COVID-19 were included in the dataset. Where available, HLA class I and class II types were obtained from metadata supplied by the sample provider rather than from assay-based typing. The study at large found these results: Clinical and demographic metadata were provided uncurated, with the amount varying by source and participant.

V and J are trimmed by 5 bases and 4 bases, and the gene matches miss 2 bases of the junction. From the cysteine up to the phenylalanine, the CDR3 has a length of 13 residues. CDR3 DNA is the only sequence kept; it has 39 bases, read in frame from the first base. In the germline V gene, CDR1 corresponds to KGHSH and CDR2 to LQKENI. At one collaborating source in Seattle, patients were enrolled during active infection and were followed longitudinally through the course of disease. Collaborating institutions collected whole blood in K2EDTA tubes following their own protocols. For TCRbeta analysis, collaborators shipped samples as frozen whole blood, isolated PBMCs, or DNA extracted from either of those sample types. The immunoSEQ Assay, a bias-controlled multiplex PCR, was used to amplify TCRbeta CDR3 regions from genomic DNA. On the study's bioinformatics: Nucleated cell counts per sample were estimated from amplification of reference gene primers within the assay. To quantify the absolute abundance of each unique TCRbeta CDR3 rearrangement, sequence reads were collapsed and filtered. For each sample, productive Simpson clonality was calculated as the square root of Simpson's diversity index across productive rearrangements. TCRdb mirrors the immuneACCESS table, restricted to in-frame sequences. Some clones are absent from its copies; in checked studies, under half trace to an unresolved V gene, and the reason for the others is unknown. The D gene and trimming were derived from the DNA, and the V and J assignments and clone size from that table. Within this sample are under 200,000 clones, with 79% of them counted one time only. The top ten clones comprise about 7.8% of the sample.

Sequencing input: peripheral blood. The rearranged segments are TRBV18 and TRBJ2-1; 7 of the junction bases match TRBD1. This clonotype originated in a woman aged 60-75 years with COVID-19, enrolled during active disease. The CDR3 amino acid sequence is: CASSMGQYNEQFF. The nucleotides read TGTGCCAGCTCAATGGGACAGTACAATGAGCAGTTCTTC.